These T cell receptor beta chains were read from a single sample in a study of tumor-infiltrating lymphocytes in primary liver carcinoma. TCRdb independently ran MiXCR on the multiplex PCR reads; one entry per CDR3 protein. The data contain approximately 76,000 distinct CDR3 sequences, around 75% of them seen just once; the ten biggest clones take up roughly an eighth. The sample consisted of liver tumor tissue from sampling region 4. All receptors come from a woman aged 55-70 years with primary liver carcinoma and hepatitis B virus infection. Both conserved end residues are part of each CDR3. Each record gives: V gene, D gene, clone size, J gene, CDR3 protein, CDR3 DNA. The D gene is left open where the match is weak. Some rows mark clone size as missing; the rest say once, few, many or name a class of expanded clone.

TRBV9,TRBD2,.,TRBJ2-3,CASSGERDSTDTQYF,TGTGCCAGCAGCGGGGAGCGGGACTCCACAGATACGCAGTATTTT
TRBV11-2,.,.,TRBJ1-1,CASKFARDTEAFF,TGTGCCAGCAAGTTCGCTCGGGACACTGAAGCTTTCTTT
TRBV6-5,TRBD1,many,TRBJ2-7,CASSYSGGQGAYEQYF,TGTGCCAGCAGTTACTCAGGCGGGCAGGGGGCCTACGAGCAGTACTTC
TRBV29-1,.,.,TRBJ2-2,CSTTGFLNTGELFF,TGCAGCACAACAGGGTTTCTGAATACCGGGGAGCTGTTTTTT
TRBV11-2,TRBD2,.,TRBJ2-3,CASSSGLTYTSDTQYF,TGTGCCAGCAGCTCGGGACTAACGTACACGTCAGATACGCAGTATTTT
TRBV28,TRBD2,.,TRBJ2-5,CASSPRIWTSGMGETQCF,TGTGCCAGCAGTCCCAGGATTTGGACTAGCGGGATGGGGGAGACCCAGTGCTTC
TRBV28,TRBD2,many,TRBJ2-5,CASSSGGTFGTQYF,TGTGCCAGCAGTTCCGGGGGGACCTTCGGGACCCAGTACTTC
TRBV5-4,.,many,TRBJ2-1,CASSPDSSYNEQFF,TGTGCCAGCAGCCCGGACAGCTCCTACAATGAGCAGTTCTTC
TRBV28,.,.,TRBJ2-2,CDSRAGGFGELLF,TGTGACAGCAGAGCCGGTGGGTTCGGGGAGCTGCTTTTT
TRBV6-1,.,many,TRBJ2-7,CASTYGPRSSYEQYF,TGTGCCAGCACCTACGGACCTAGGAGCTCCTACGAGCAGTACTTC
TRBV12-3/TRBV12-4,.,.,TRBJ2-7,CVGSPRVVQYF,TGTGTCGGCAGTCCCCGGGTCGTGCAGTACTTC
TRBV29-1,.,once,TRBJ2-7,CSVGGDFYEQYF,TGTAGCGTCGGGGGAGACTTCTACGAGCAGTACTTC
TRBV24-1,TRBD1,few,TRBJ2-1,CATSDPGTGAYNEQFF,TGTGCCACCAGTGATCCCGGGACAGGGGCTTACAATGAGCAGTTCTTC
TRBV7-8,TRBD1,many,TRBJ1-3,CASSSGQASGNTIYF,TGTGCCAGCAGCTCTGGACAGGCCTCTGGAAACACCATATATTTT
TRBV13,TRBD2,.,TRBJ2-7,CARSSDGTSGSPEQYF,TGTGCCAGGAGCTCGGACGGGACTAGCGGGAGTCCCGAGCAATACTTC
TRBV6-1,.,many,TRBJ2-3,CASSVSGDGRTQYF,TGTGCCAGCAGTGTTTCAGGGGATGGAAGGACGCAGTATTTT
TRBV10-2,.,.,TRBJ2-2,CGSRSRANTGEPFF,TGCGGCAGCAGATCGCGGGCGAACACCGGGGAGCCGTTTTTT
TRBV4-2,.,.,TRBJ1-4,CASIQGQKLAEATNEKLFF,TGTGCCAGCATCCAAGGACAAAAACTAGCCGAGGCAACTAATGAAAAACTGTTTTTT